Below are 24 T cell receptor beta chains sequenced from a single sample in a study of naive and memory T cell subsets. Four PCR rounds used nested alpha and beta constant region primers plus the SP2 primer. TCRdb re-derived calls from the UMI-ligation and nested PCR reads in MiXCR, one entry per CDR3 protein. The table lists more than 20,000 distinct CDR3 sequences, roughly 6% of them singletons. Treatment: skin biopsy from PPD injection site in Mantoux-positive individual. A UMI-containing oligonucleotide was joined by 3' ligation to the TCR cDNA template. The material sequenced was skin, taken from a tuberculin skin test site. Receptors originate from an adult in good health.

This clonotype was counted at least ten times. The gene calls are TRBV20-1 and TRBJ2-1, with 7 nucleotides matching TRBD2. Germline CDR1 and CDR2: DFQATT and SNEGSKA (reference sequence). The CDR3 has 16 amino acids. Trimming removed 2 bases from V and 8 bases from J; junction bases left unmatched: 15. CDR3 in amino acids: CSARSVAAGRGDEQFF. CDR3 nucleotide sequence: TGCAGTGCTAGATCCGTCGCAGCGGGACGCGGCGATGAGCAGTTCTTC.

This clonotype came up many times. The V gene is TRBV12-3 or TRBV12-4, the J gene TRBJ1-5; 11 bases agree with TRBD1. This CDR3 is built from 17 residues. V shed 4 bases and J 0 bases; nucleotides not matched to a gene: 5. The CDR3 loop is CASSSSGTGGSNQPQHF. The CDR3 nucleotides read TGTGCCAGCAGTTCCTCCGGGACAGGGGGTAGCAATCAGCCCCAGCATTTT.

The table lists this clonotype with many counts. CDR3 region: CASNGQFVHYGYTF. In DNA, the CDR3 is TGTGCCAGCAACGGACAGTTCGTCCACTATGGCTACACCTTC. The genes are TRBV6-2 or TRBV6-3 and TRBJ1-2; D perhaps matches TRBD1 (6 bases). Trimming pared 7 bases from V and 3 bases from J, leaving 15 bases between. The CDR3 length is 14 residues. Germline V CDR1 and CDR2: MNHEY, SVGEGT.

This clonotype was seen only a few times. The chain has TRBV29-1 and TRBJ1-4, with 8 bases lining up with TRBD1. CDR1 and CDR2 from the germline V gene are SQVTM and ANQGSEA. The CDR3 spans 12 residues. V trimming: 6 bases; J trimming: 8 bases; junction bases outside the gene matches: 5. The CDR3: CSVGQGSEKLFF. The CDR3, as DNA: TGCAGCGTCGGACAGGGCTCAGAAAAACTGTTTTTT.

This clonotype was seen more than once but under ten times. The chain recombines TRBV30 with TRBJ2-1; 9 bases are shared with TRBD2. The CDR3 contains 14 residues. V lost 3 bases to trimming and J lost 4 bases; unmatched junction nucleotides: 4. Per germline, CDR1 GTSNPN and CDR2 SVGIG (reference sequence). CDR3 sequence (DNA): TGTGCCTGGAGGACTAGCGGAGGTTACAATGAGCAGTTCTTC. Encoded protein: CAWRTSGGYNEQFF.

The chain combines TRBV7-8 with TRBJ1-1; D uncertain. V was clipped by 4 bases and J by 5 bases, with 26 bases between them. The CDR3 runs 18 residues. Germline-derived CDR1 and CDR2 are SGHVS and FQNEAQ. CDR3 DNA sequence: TGTGCCAGCAGCTCCCTCTCGTTTTACCAGGCAATGGGAACTGAAGCTTTCTTT. Translation gives CASSSLSFYQAMGTEAFF. Complete variable domain (other parts from reference TRBV7-8 and TRBJ1-1): GAGVSQSPRYKVAKRGQDVALRCDPISGHVSLFWYQQALGQGPEFLTYFQNEAQLDKSGLPSDRFFAERPEGSVSTLKIQRTQQEDSAVYLCASSSLSFYQAMGTEAFFGQGTRLTVV.

This clonotype has more than one count but fewer than ten. The CDR3 loop is CASSLGAVYEQYF. In DNA, the CDR3 is TGTGCCAGCAGCTTAGGGGCCGTCTACGAGCAGTACTTC. The rearrangement links TRBV7-2 to TRBJ2-7, with D hard to call. Trimming cost V 1 base and J 3 bases, with 7 bases left between them. Germline CDR1 and CDR2: SGHTA and FQGNSA. This CDR3 contains 13 residues.

This clonotype has only a few counts. V usage is TRBV19 and J usage is TRBJ2-1; weak D call: TRBD2 (6 bases). CDR1 and CDR2 from the germline V gene are LNHDA and SQIVND (reference sequence). The CDR3 is made up of 16 amino acids. Deletions cut 7 bases from V and 1 base from J, with 17 bases between. The CDR3 coding sequence is TGTGCCAGTACCGTAGGAGGGGAGCGGTCCTACAATGAGCAGTTCTTC. This translates into CASTVGGERSYNEQFF.

This clonotype was found many times. This chain uses TRBV20-1 with TRBJ2-1, with 9 bases aligning to TRBD2. Losses at the gene ends were 4 bases for V and 8 bases for J; bases not matched to a gene: 15. This CDR3 has 16 residues. CDR1 is DFQATT, CDR2 SNEGSKA, per germline (reference sequence). The CDR3 DNA reads as TGCAGTGCTACCCCGTATCTAGCGGGAAAAGTCGATGAGCAGTTCTTC. This sequence encodes CSATPYLAGKVDEQFF.

This clonotype appeared many times. V and J are TRBV27 and TRBJ1-2; no definite D call. CDR3 length: 13 residues. V was pared by 3 bases and J by 3 bases, with 8 bases between. CDR1 is MNHEY, CDR2 SMNVEV, per germline (reference sequence). This CDR3 reads CASSFYRDYGYTF. In nucleotides, the CDR3 is TGTGCCAGCAGTTTTTACCGGGACTATGGCTACACCTTC.

The CDR3 coding sequence is TGTGCCAGCATCAGGTCAGGGCTCCTCAATCAGCCCCAGCATTTT. Amino acid sequence: CASIRSGLLNQPQHF. V usage is TRBV28 and J usage is TRBJ1-5; TRBD1 might be the D (5 bases). CDR3 size: 15 residues. Trimming removed 7 bases from V and 3 bases from J, with 16 bases in between. Germline-derived CDR1 and CDR2 are MDHEN and SYDVKM.

This clonotype came up a few times. This chain joins TRBV4-3 and TRBJ1-2, with D hard to call. The germline gives CDR1 LGHNA, CDR2 YSLEER. Trimming cost V 3 bases and J 6 bases, with 14 bases left between them. This CDR3 comprises 14 residues. The CDR3 sequence is CASSHRESRDGYTF. In DNA form, the CDR3 reads TGCGCCAGCAGCCATCGGGAGTCTAGGGATGGCTACACCTTC.

The rearrangement uses TRBV19 and TRBJ2-1; 8 bases are a match to TRBD2. Germline CDR1 LNHDA, CDR2 SQIVND (reference sequence). The J segment lost 3 bases and the V segment lost 6 bases, leaving 10 bases of the junction unmatched. There are 16 residues in the CDR3. The CDR3 spells CASRDSGAGVYNEQFF. The CDR3 DNA is TGTGCCAGTAGGGATTCCGGAGCGGGAGTCTACAATGAGCAGTTCTTC.

This clonotype was found many times. The chain employs TRBV28 and TRBJ2-5, with a possible D match to TRBD1 (5 bases). The CDR3 has 17 residues. Per germline, CDR1 MDHEN and CDR2 SYDVKM. The V and J ends lost 5 bases and 0 bases respectively, with 19 bases between them. The CDR3 sequence: CASSPYGAGPNQETQYF. The CDR3 DNA is TGTGCCAGCAGTCCGTATGGGGCAGGGCCGAACCAAGAGACCCAGTACTTC.

This clonotype was seen repeatedly, ten times or more. The V call is TRBV30, the J call TRBJ1-5; possible D gene TRBD1, 5 bases. This CDR3 is 15 amino acids long. Germline assignment: CDR1 GTSNPN and CDR2 SVGIG (reference sequence). The V gene lost 1 base and the J gene lost 4 bases, with 14 bases spanning the gap. CDR3 region: CAWSAWDQLNQPQHF. The CDR3 DNA is TGTGCCTGGAGTGCTTGGGACCAGCTGAATCAGCCCCAGCATTTT.

Many counts were recorded for this clonotype. The V and J genes are TRBV7-2 and TRBJ1-4; no firm D call. From germline, CDR1 is SGHTA and CDR2 FQGNSA. Trimming pared 4 bases from V and 7 bases from J, leaving 13 bases between. The CDR3 covers 14 residues. CDR3 in amino acids: CASSSLPRGEKLFF. The CDR3 nucleotides are TGTGCCAGCAGCTCCTTGCCCCGGGGTGAAAAACTGTTTTTT.

This clonotype was observed at least ten times. The chain combines TRBV4-3 with TRBJ2-2, with 15 positions matching TRBD2. Germline-derived CDR1 and CDR2 are LGHNA and YSLEER. V lost 2 bases, J lost 6 bases, and 1 base stayed unmatched. This CDR3 is built from 16 residues. The CDR3 region is CASSQWTSGRAGELFF. The DNA for the CDR3 is TGCGCCAGCAGCCAATGGACTAGCGGGAGGGCCGGGGAGCTGTTTTTT.

The sample holds many counts of this clonotype. The rearrangement links TRBV2 to TRBJ1-1, with D maybe TRBD1 (5 bases). In germline, CDR1 is SNHLY, CDR2 FYNNEI. The length of the CDR3 is 16 residues. V was clipped by 7 bases and J by 0 bases, with 18 bases between them. CDR3 nucleotides: TGTGCCAGCACCCGTTGGGAGGGGCGGGTGAACACTGAAGCTTTCTTT. It encodes CASTRWEGRVNTEAFF.

This clonotype was picked up many times. V and J are TRBV6-2 or TRBV6-3 and TRBJ1-4; possible D gene TRBD1, 6 bases. This CDR3 has 15 amino acids. The germline V gene has CDR1 MNHEY and CDR2 SVGEGT. Trimming removed 8 bases at V and 5 bases at J, with 18 bases between. For the CDR3, the DNA is TGTGCCAGCTCCCGTATAATCACAGGGAATGAAAAACTGTTTTTT. This sequence encodes CASSRIITGNEKLFF.

This clonotype occurred many times. The V and J genes are TRBV28 and TRBJ2-3; a possible D gene is TRBD2 (5 bases). CDR1 and CDR2 from the germline V gene are MDHEN and SYDVKM. This CDR3 spans 14 amino acids. V gave up 6 bases and J gave up 0 bases, with 10 bases separating them. The CDR3 bases are TGTGCCAGCAGATCGGGAACTAGCACAGATACGCAGTATTTT. This sequence encodes CASRSGTSTDTQYF.

The table lists this clonotype with many counts. The chain combines TRBV14 with TRBJ2-3; D is unclear. Per germline, CDR1 SGHDN and CDR2 FVKESK. The CDR3 has 11 residues. V gave up 1 base and J gave up 7 bases, with 3 bases separating them. The CDR3 sequence is CASSQVNTQYF. CDR3 DNA sequence: TGTGCCAGCAGCCAAGTGAATACGCAGTATTTT.

This clonotype is deemed medium-sized. The chain joins TRBV4-3 to TRBJ2-5; possible D gene TRBD1, 6 bases. Germline CDR1 reads LGHNA; CDR2 reads YSLEER. The CDR3 is made up of 19 amino acids. Trimming took 0 bases from V and 3 from J, leaving 23 bases between them. As DNA, the CDR3 is TGCGCCAGCAGCCAAGAAGGGACAAGAAACCCGTGGGTTGAAGAGACCCAGTACTTC. It is translated as CASSQEGTRNPWVEETQYF.

This clonotype showed up many times. V is TRBV18 and J is TRBJ1-4; the D is unclear. V gave up 2 bases and J gave up 0 bases, with 13 bases separating them. Germline V gene sequence: CDR1 KGHSH, CDR2 LQKENI. The CDR3 totals 17 residues. This CDR3 is CASSPEGSTATNEKLFF. In DNA, the CDR3 is TGTGCCAGCTCACCAGAAGGCAGTACCGCAACTAATGAAAAACTGTTTTTT.

This clonotype has ten or more counts. The CDR3 here is CASSQDHRDRESGEQYF. The CDR3, as DNA: TGTGCCAGCAGCCAAGATCACCGGGACAGGGAAAGCGGCGAGCAGTACTTC. V is TRBV4-2 and J is TRBJ2-7, with 9 bases fitting TRBD1. Unmatched junction bases numbered 12, after V lost 0 bases and J lost 6 bases. The CDR3 sequence is 17 residues long. Germline V gene sequence: CDR1 LGHNA, CDR2 YNFKEQ.